A selection of T cell receptor beta chains follows, all from one sample in a study of T cells in Graves' hyperthyroidism and ophthalmopathy. TCRdb reanalysed the multiplex PCR reads using MiXCR and keeps one entry per CDR3 protein. The table shows roughly 350,000 distinct CDR3 sequences, with about 15% occurring only once. The sequencing input was blood. These receptors came from a woman aged 30 to 39 with Graves' hyperthyroidism. CDR3s include the opening cysteine and the closing phenylalanine or tryptophan. Fields, in order: D gene, clone size, V gene, J gene, CDR3 protein, CDR3 DNA. A D gene is named only where the DNA matches it firmly. Not every row has a clone size; where given, it reads once, few, many or a size class.

NA,NA,TRBV6-1,TRBJ2-1,CASTEADSYNEQFF,TGTGCCAGCACCGAAGCGGACTCCTACAATGAGCAGTTCTTC
NA,many,TRBV7-9,TRBJ2-3,CAERGPSTDTQYF,TGTGCGGAACGGGGACCTAGCACAGATACGCAGTATTTT
NA,few,TRBV20-1,TRBJ1-1,CSARVGRGAEAFF,TGCAGTGCTAGAGTCGGACGAGGGGCTGAAGCTTTCTTT
NA,few,TRBV9,TRBJ2-1,CASSRGGMGRNPNEQFF,TGTGCCAGCAGCAGGGGGGGGATGGGGCGGAACCCCAATGAGCAGTTCTTC
NA,NA,TRBV3-1,TRBJ1-2,CASSQDRGRRRNYGYTF,TGTGCCAGCAGCCAAGACAGGGGAAGAAGGCGCAACTATGGCTACACCTTC
NA,many,TRBV20-1,TRBJ2-1,CSALLPPSEQFF,TGCAGTGCTCTTCTTCCCCCTAGTGAGCAGTTCTTC
NA,few,TRBV20-1,TRBJ1-1,CSGQPSSEAFF,TGCAGTGGGCAGCCATCGAGTGAAGCTTTCTTT
NA,many,TRBV28,TRBJ2-7,CASRENYEQYF,TGTGCCAGCAGGGAAAACTACGAGCAGTACTTC
TRBD1,NA,TRBV12-3/TRBV12-4,TRBJ1-5,CASSFRLIGQGRNQPQHF,TGTGCCAGCAGTTTTCGCCTCATCGGACAGGGGCGAAATCAGCCCCAGCATTTT
TRBD1,many,TRBV12-3/TRBV12-4,TRBJ1-5,CASSHKPMFSGTGGAVANQPQHF,TGTGCCAGCAGTCATAAACCCATGTTCTCCGGGACAGGGGGCGCGGTCGCCAATCAGCCCCAGCATTTT
TRBD2,few,TRBV19,TRBJ2-2,CASNLAGAYTGELFF,TGTGCCAGTAACCTAGCGGGAGCATACACCGGGGAGCTGTTTTTT
NA,NA,TRBV5-1,TRBJ2-5,CASSFGGSGETQYF,TGCGCCAGCAGCTTCGGGGGTAGTGGGGAGACCCAGTACTTC
TRBD2,many,TRBV6-1,TRBJ2-7,CASRTRSGRAYEQYF,TGTGCCAGCAGGACCCGCAGCGGGAGGGCCTACGAGCAGTACTTC
NA,many,TRBV12-5,TRBJ1-1,CASGLGPDSEAFF,TGTGCTAGTGGTTTGGGACCGGACAGCGAAGCTTTCTTT
TRBD1,few,TRBV27,TRBJ2-2,CASRTTGQAFTGELFF,TGTGCCAGCAGAACTACGGGACAGGCCTTCACCGGGGAGCTGTTTTTT
TRBD1,NA,TRBV28,TRBJ2-7,CASSFPLTGEFYYEQYF,TGTGCCAGCAGCTTTCCTCTTACAGGGGAGTTCTACTACGAGCAGTACTTC
NA,NA,TRBV6-2/TRBV6-3,TRBJ2-1,CASSLRRHSEQFF,TGTGCCAGCAGTCTAAGGAGACACAGTGAGCAGTTCTTC
NA,NA,TRBV2,TRBJ2-7,CASSDLRAYRPNAPYEQYF,TGTGCCAGCAGCGACCTGAGGGCCTATCGACCGAACGCACCCTACGAGCAGTACTTC
NA,few,TRBV7-9,TRBJ2-6,CASSLVSGGTGANVLTF,TGTGCCAGCAGCTTAGTAAGCGGAGGGACTGGGGCCAACGTCCTGACTTTC
NA,NA,TRBV19,TRBJ1-5,CASRTGGLDDQPQHF,TGTGCCAGTAGAACCGGTGGGTTGGATGATCAGCCCCAGCATTTT
NA,NA,TRBV10-3,TRBJ1-3,CAISGGGHLSGNTIYF,TGTGCCATCAGTGGGGGGGGACACCTCTCTGGAAACACCATATATTTT
NA,many,TRBV18,TRBJ2-7,CASSPRDDYEQYF,TGTGCCAGCTCACCAAGGGACGACTACGAGCAGTACTTC
NA,NA,TRBV5-8,TRBJ1-4,CASSLEGVFGEKLFF,TGTGCCAGCAGCTTGGAGGGGGTCTTTGGTGAAAAACTGTTTTTT
NA,few,TRBV6-9,TRBJ2-3,CASSYVASTDTQYF,TGTGCCAGCAGTTACGTGGCTAGCACAGATACGCAGTATTTT
NA,many,TRBV5-8,TRBJ2-7,CASSLVVGPKTYEQYF,TGTGCCAGCAGCTTGGTTGTGGGACCCAAGACCTACGAGCAGTACTTC
NA,few,TRBV20-1,TRBJ1-1,CSAGATKNTEAFF,TGCAGTGCAGGGGCGACAAAGAACACTGAAGCTTTCTTT
NA,NA,TRBV2,TRBJ2-4,CASRLDIQYF,TGTGCCAGCAGGCTGGACATTCAGTACTTC
TRBD2,many,TRBV7-2,TRBJ2-7,CASSLRGRTSGRSRGAYEQYF,TGTGCCAGCAGCTTAAGAGGACGGACTAGCGGGAGGAGTCGAGGGGCCTACGAGCAGTACTTC
NA,few,TRBV6-1,TRBJ2-7,CASSGGPVCEQYF,TGTGCCAGCAGTGGGGGGCCGGTCTGCGAGCAGTACTTC
NA,many,TRBV15,TRBJ1-1,CATGKRRNTEAFF,TGTGCCACCGGCAAGAGACGGAACACTGAAGCTTTCTTT
TRBD2,NA,TRBV19,TRBJ2-2,CASSVAGVDGGELFF,TGTGCCAGTAGTGTGGCGGGAGTTGATGGCGGGGAGCTGTTTTTT
NA,NA,TRBV20-1,TRBJ2-5,CSASVFRGTRETQYF,TGCAGTGCTAGTGTATTTAGGGGGACGCGAGAGACCCAGTACTTC
TRBD2,NA,TRBV29-1,TRBJ2-1,CSGYDSGSNYNEQFF,TGCAGCGGATATGATAGCGGGAGTAACTACAATGAGCAGTTCTTC
NA,few,TRBV30,TRBJ2-1,CAWSPGRLRYNEQFF,TGTGCCTGGAGTCCAGGGAGGCTTAGATACAATGAGCAGTTCTTC
NA,many,TRBV10-3,TRBJ2-7,CATEGEGTGAWYEQYF,TGTGCCACCGAGGGGGAGGGCACAGGGGCTTGGTACGAGCAGTACTTC
NA,many,TRBV28,TRBJ2-7,CASKAGAGEQYF,TGTGCCAGTAAAGCGGGTGCGGGCGAGCAGTACTTC
NA,many,TRBV11-1,TRBJ2-7,CASSTLGYEQYF,TGTGCCAGCTCTACTCTGGGGTACGAGCAGTACTTC
NA,few,TRBV12-3/TRBV12-4,TRBJ2-6,CASRDQGAGANVLTF,TGTGCCAGCAGGGACCAGGGAGCTGGGGCCAACGTCCTGACTTTC
NA,few,TRBV11-2,TRBJ2-5,CASSSHGGTQYF,TGTGCCAGCAGCTCCCACGGGGGGACCCAGTACTTC
NA,few,TRBV20-1,TRBJ2-1,CSASHNEQFF,TGCAGTGCTAGCCACAATGAGCAGTTCTTC
NA,many,TRBV7-6,TRBJ1-1,CASSLAWRGGGTEAFF,TGTGCCAGCAGCTTAGCGTGGAGAGGGGGAGGCACTGAAGCTTTCTTT
TRBD1,few,TRBV30,TRBJ1-2,CAWTPMTGQGYTF,TGTGCCTGGACCCCGATGACAGGGCAAGGCTACACCTTC
NA,few,TRBV7-8,TRBJ1-1,CASSPPGGGTEAFF,TGTGCCAGCAGCCCCCCGGGGGGAGGGACTGAAGCTTTCTTT
TRBD2,NA,TRBV4-1,TRBJ2-3,CASSQEILAGATDTQYF,TGCGCCAGCAGCCAAGAGATCTTAGCGGGAGCCACAGATACGCAGTATTTT